This T cell receptor beta chain is from a study of cytomegalovirus exposure and HLA in healthy donors. Study as a whole: Sequencing of 150 million to 200 million T cells in an earlier analysis found around 100 million unique TCR beta sequences. Overall study findings and caveats: Later analysis associated a missense DCLRE1C variant with TCR beta V- and J-gene trimming.

The primer mix had 60 Vbeta and 13 Jbeta primers. In the original analysis: Unique TCR beta chains totaled some 80 million in a later count, with approximately 10 million of them shared. Measured with immunoSEQ multiplex PCR; TCRdb has only the in-frame clones, and not every one. V and J calls and clone size come straight from that table; D and trimming were deduced from the DNA. The table lists 100,000 to 150,000 clones, around 80% of them singletons. This clone was seen only a few times. Antigen specificity is unknown. V was shortened by 0 bases and J by 4 bases, with 13 bases between the two germline ends. Germline V lookup: CDR1 SGHNT, CDR2 YYREEE (reference sequence). The CDR3 length is 15 residues.

The rearrangement joins TRBV5-4 to TRBJ1-2; perhaps TRBD1 as D (6 bases). This receptor was identified in a man younger than 45 in good health and CMV-seronegative. The sequenced sample was PBMCs. The CDR3 bases are TGTGCCAGCAGCTTGGGCCAGGGGAGGGCCTATGGCTACACCTTC. It translates to CASSLGQGRAYGYTF.